This T cell receptor beta chain was retrieved from a study of blood T cell repertoires in COVID-19 (dated by TCRdb to the early 2020s). Concerning the study at large: Collaborator samples came from the United States, Italy and Spain and covered acute and convalescent phases of COVID-19. The repertoires were released in a freely available public database intended as a resource for research on the immune response to SARS-CoV-2. The dataset comprised deeply sampled blood TCRbeta repertoires from subjects exposed to, actively infected with, or recovered from COVID-19. HLA class I and class II types, where available, came from metadata supplied by the sample provider rather than from assay-based typing. The samples were drawn from two sources: the first 160 participants of the ongoing ImmuneRACE study, and about 1,300 subjects contributed by 6 global collaborators. The prospective study material was composed of cDNA or gDNA derived from T cells, B-cell-depleted T cells, or PBMCs. A de-identified subject ID, COVID-19 status, age in years and sex were almost always included in the sample metadata. General conclusions and limits of the study: The quantity of clinical and demographic metadata differed by source and by participant and was supplied without curation.

Whole blood was collected in K2EDTA tubes by collaborating institutions according to the institutions' own protocols. For TCRbeta analysis, collaborators shipped samples as frozen whole blood, isolated PBMCs, or DNA extracted from either of those sample types. About this clone itself: The antigen this receptor binds is unknown. The sample holds no much larger clone one base away, and base qualities are not on file.

Spanning cysteine to phenylalanine, the CDR3 consists of 19 amino acids. CDR3 DNA is the only sequence kept; it has 57 bases, read in frame from the first base. Trimming removed 2 bases from V and 3 bases from J, leaving 20 bases between the germline ends. The germline V gene supplies CDR1 MDHEN and CDR2 SYDVKM. The immunoSEQ Assay, a bias-controlled multiplex PCR, was used to amplify TCRbeta CDR3 regions from genomic DNA. The paper's data handling went like this. Within the assay, amplification of reference gene primers was used to estimate how many nucleated cells each sample contained. Sequence reads were collapsed and filtered to measure the absolute abundance of every unique TCRbeta CDR3 rearrangement. Productive Simpson clonality was computed per sample as the square root of Simpson's diversity index over productive rearrangements. The immuneACCESS repertoire file appears here via TCRdb, limited to in-frame rearrangements. These files lack a portion of the clones; in checked studies, under half of the deficit traces to unresolved V genes, and the cause of the others is not known. That table gives V, J and clone size, and the DNA gave D and trimming. The sample data list roughly 150,000 clones, and around 74% of these were observed just once. Around 3% of the sample is taken by the ten largest.

Source material: peripheral blood. The sequence came from a man between 65 and 79 years old with acute or convalescent COVID-19. In this chain, TRBV28 is recombined with TRBJ2-6, and TRBD2 may be the D gene, going by 6 matching bases. The CDR3 is CASSLNLATVLSGANVLTF. The sequenced DNA is TGTGCCAGCAGTTTAAATCTAGCGACAGTTCTTAGTGGGGCCAACGTCCTGACTTTC.